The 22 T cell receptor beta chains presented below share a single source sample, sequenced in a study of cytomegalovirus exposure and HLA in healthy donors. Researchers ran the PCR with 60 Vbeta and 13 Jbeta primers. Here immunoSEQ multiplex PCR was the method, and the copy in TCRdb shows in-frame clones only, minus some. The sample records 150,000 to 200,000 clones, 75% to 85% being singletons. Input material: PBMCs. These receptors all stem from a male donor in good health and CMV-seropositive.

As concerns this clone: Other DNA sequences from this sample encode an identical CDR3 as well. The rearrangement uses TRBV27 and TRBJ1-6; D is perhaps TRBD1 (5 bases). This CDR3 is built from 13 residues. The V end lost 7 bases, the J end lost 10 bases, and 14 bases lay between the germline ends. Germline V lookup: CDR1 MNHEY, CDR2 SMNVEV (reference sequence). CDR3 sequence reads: CASKLGGNSPLHF. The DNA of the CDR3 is TGTGCCAGCAAACTCGGGGGGAACTCACCCCTCCACTTT.

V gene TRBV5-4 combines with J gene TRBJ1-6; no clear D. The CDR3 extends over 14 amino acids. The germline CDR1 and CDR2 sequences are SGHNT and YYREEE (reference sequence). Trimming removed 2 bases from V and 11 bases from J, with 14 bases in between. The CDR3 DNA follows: TGTGCCAGCAGCTTCGATCCTTCAGGCGCACCCCTCCACTTT. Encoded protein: CASSFDPSGAPLHF.

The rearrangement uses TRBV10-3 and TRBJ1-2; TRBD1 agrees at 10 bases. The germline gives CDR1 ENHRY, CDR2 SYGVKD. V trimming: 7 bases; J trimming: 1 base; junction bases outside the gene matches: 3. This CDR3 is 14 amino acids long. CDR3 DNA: TGTGCCATCATGGGACAGGGGTTTAACTATGGCTACACCTTC. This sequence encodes CAIMGQGFNYGYTF.

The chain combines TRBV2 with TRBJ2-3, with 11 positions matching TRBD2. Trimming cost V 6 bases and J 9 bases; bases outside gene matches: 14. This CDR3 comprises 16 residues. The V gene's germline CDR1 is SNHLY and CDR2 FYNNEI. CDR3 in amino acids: CASREGLAGGTVTQYF. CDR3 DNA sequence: TGTGCCAGCAGGGAGGGGCTAGCGGGGGGTACTGTAACGCAGTATTTT.

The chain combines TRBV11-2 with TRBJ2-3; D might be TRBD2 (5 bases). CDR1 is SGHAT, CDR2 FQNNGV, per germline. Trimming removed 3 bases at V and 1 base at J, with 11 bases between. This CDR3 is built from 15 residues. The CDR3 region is CASSFASRGTDTQYF. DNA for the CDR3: TGTGCCAGCAGCTTCGCTAGCCGCGGCACAGATACGCAGTATTTT.

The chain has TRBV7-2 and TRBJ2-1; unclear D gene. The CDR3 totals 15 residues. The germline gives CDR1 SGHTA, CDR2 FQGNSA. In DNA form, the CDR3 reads TGTGCAACAGCTTCCCCAAAACGCTCCTACAATGAGCAGTTCTTC. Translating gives CATASPKRSYNEQFF.

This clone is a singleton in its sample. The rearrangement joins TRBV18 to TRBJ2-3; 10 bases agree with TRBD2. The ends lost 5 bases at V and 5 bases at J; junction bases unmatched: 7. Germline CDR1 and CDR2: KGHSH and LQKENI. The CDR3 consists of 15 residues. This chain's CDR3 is CASSRSGGARDTQYF. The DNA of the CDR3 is TGTGCCAGCTCAAGAAGCGGGGGGGCGAGAGATACGCAGTATTTT. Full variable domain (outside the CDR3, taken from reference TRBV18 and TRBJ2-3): NAGVMQNPRHLVRRRGQEARLRCSPMKGHSHVYWYRQLPEEGLKFMVYLQKENIIDESGMPKERFSAEFPKEGPSILRIQQVVRGDSAAYFCASSRSGGARDTQYFGPGTRLTVL.

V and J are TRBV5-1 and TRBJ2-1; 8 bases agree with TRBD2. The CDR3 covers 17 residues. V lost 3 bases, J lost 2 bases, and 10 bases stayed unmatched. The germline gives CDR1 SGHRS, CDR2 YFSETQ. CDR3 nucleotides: TGCGCCAGCAGCTCGCCTCGGGGAGCGGGGGCCTACAATGAGCAGTTCTTC. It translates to CASSSPRGAGAYNEQFF.

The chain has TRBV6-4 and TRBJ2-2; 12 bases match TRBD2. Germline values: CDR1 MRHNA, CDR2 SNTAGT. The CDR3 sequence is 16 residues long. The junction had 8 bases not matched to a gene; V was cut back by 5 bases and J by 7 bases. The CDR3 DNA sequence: TGTGCCAGCAGTCCGACTAGCGGGGGATCCGTCGGGGAGCTGTTTTTT. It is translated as CASSPTSGGSVGELFF.

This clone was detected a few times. CDR3 DNA sequence: TGTGCCAGTAGAAGGCAGGGAGATACGCAGTATTTT. Translated: CASRRQGDTQYF. The genes are TRBV19 and TRBJ2-3; a weak D match, TRBD1 (5 bases). Per the germline V gene, CDR1 is LNHDA and CDR2 is SQIVND (reference sequence). V lost 6 bases to trimming and J lost 5 bases, with 9 bases between them. This CDR3 spans 12 amino acids.

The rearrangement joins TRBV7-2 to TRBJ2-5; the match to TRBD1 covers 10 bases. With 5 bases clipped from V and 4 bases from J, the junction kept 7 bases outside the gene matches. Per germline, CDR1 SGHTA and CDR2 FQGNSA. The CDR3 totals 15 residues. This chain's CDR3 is CASSLDRGQGETQYF. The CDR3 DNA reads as TGTGCCAGCAGCCTAGACAGGGGGCAGGGAGAGACCCAGTACTTC.

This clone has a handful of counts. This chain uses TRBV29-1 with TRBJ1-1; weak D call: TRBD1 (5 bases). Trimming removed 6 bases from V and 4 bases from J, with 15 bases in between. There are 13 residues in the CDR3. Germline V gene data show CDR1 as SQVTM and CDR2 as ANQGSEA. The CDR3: CSVDGTGGTEAFF. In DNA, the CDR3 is TGCAGCGTCGACGGGACGGGGGGCACTGAAGCTTTCTTT. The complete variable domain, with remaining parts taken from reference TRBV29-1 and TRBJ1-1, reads SAVISQKPSRDICQRGTSLTIQCQVDSQVTMMFWYRQQPGQSLTLIATANQGSEATYESGFVIDKFPISRPNLTFSTLTVSNMSPEDSSIYLCSVDGTGGTEAFFGQGTRLTVV.

Here the CDR3 reads CASGAVTGNTEAFF. CDR3 coding DNA: TGTGCCAGCGGAGCCGTTACAGGGAACACTGAAGCTTTCTTT. The V call is TRBV27, the J call TRBJ1-1, with D possibly TRBD1 on 5 matching bases. This CDR3 contains 14 residues. Between the trimmed V and J ends, which lost 8 bases and 1 base, there was a span of 14 bases. In germline, CDR1 is MNHEY, CDR2 SMNVEV (reference sequence).

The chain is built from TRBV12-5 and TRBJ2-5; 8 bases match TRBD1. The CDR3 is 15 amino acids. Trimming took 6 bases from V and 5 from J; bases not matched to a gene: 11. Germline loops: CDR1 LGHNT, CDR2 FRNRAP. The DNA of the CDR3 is TGTGCTAGTGGCCCTCCGGACAGGGACCGCGAGACCCAGTACTTC. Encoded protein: CASGPPDRDRETQYF.

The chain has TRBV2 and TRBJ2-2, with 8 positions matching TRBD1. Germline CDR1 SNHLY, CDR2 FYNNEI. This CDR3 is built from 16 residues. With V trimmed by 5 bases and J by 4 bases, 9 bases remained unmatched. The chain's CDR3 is CASSYGQGVSTGELFF. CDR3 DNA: TGTGCCAGCAGTTATGGACAGGGCGTATCCACCGGGGAGCTGTTTTTT.

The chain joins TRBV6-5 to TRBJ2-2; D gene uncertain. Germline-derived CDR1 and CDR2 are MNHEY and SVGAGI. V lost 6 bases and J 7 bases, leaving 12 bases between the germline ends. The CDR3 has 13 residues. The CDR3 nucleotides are TGTGCCAGCAGGGGTGAGGTGGGCGGGGAGCTGTTTTTT. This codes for CASRGEVGGELFF.

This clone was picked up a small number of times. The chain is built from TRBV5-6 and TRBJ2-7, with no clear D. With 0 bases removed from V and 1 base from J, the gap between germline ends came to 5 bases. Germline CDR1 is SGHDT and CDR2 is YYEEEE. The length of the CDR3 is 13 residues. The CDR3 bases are TGTGCCAGCAGCTTGGTTCATTCCTACGAGCAGTACTTC. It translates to CASSLVHSYEQYF.

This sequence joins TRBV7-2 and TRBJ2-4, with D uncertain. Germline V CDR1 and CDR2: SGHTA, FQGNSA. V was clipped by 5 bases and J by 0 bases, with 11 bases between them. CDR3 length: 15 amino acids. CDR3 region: CASSPPGLAKNIQYF. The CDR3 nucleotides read TGTGCCAGCAGCCCCCCCGGTTTAGCCAAAAACATTCAGTACTTC.

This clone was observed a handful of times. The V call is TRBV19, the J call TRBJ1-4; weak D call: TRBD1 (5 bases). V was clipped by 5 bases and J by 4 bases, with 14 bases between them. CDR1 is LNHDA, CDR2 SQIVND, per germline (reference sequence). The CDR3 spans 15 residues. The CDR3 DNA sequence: TGTGCCAGTAGTGCGCGACGACAGATTAATGAAAAACTGTTTTTT. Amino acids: CASSARRQINEKLFF.

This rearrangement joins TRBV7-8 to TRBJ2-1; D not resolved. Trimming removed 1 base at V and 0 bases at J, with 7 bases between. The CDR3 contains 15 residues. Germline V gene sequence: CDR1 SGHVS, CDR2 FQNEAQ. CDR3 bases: TGTGCCAGCAGCTTAGGGTCGAGCTCCTACAATGAGCAGTTCTTC. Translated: CASSLGSSSYNEQFF.

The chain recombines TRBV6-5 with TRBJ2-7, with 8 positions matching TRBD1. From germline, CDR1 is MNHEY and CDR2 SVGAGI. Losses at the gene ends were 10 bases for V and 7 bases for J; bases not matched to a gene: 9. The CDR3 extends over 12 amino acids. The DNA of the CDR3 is TGTGCCACCGGACAGGGAGATAGAGAGCAGTACTTC. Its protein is CATGQGDREQYF.

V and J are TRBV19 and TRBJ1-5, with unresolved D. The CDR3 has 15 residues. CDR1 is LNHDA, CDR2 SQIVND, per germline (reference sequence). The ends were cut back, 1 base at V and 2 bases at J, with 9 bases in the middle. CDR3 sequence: CASSIVWLGNQPQHF. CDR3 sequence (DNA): TGTGCCAGTAGTATAGTCTGGCTGGGCAATCAGCCCCAGCATTTT.